The T cell receptor beta chain under discussion was sequenced for a study of CD8+CD57+ T cells in acquired aplastic anemia. Study as a whole: The sorted CD4+ and CD8+ cells yielded an average approximately 3 ug of DNA. Healthy CD8+ samples averaged about 11 million reads. Study-wide results and limits: Researchers reported that CD8+ Simpson's diversity was not significantly different in patients versus controls.

It was genomic DNA that served as the template for profiling TCR beta VDJ and CDR3. MiXCR was run by TCRdb on the reads, yielding one entry per CDR3 protein. This sample has around 190,000 distinct CDR3 sequences, with less than 65% found just once. V lost 2 bases and J lost 6, with 10 bases in between. Looked up from germline, CDR1 is DFQATT and CDR2 is SNEGSKA (reference sequence). CDR3 length: 12 amino acids. Comment on this clonotype: Its target is unknown.

This chain links TRBV20-1 with TRBJ2-5; TRBD1 is a possible D gene (6 bases). The receptor comes from a human donor in good health, serving as a control. Sequencing used sorted CD4+, CD8+, or CD8+CD57+ T cells (not recorded which) from PBMCs. Here the CDR3 reads CSARQGTQTQYF. In nucleotides, the CDR3 is TGCAGTGCTAGACAGGGGACGCAGACCCAGTACTTC.